Below are 23 T cell receptor beta chains sequenced from a single sample in a study of cytomegalovirus exposure and HLA in healthy donors. The PCR used 60 Vbeta and 13 Jbeta primers. The data were produced by immunoSEQ multiplex PCR, yet TCRdb's version contains in-frame clones alone and is incomplete. In the table there are about 86,000 clones, over 75% of which are singletons. Sequenced: PBMCs. The receptors were sampled from a male donor in good health and CMV-seropositive.

CDR3 in DNA: TGTGCCACCAGCAGAGTCTATGGAGAGACCCAGTACTTC. Translated: CATSRVYGETQYF. The chain links TRBV15 to TRBJ2-5, with D hard to call. Germline-derived CDR1 and CDR2 are LNHNV and YYDKDF (reference sequence). V was shortened by 1 base and J by 4 bases, with 7 bases between the two germline ends. The CDR3 runs 13 residues.

The gene calls are TRBV25-1 and TRBJ2-3; D perhaps matches TRBD2 (6 bases). The CDR3 consists of 15 residues. V was pared by 4 bases and J by 1 base, with 12 bases between. From germline, CDR1 is MGHDK and CDR2 SYGVNS. The CDR3 DNA sequence: TGTGCCAGCAGTGTGAAAAGGGAGGGCACAGATACGCAGTATTTT. It codes for CASSVKREGTDTQYF.

The genes are TRBV30 and TRBJ2-2, with D perhaps matching TRBD1 (6 bases). The CDR3 has 14 amino acids. Germline CDR1 reads GTSNPN; CDR2 reads SVGIG (reference sequence). Trimming took off 0 bases at V and 7 bases at J, with 12 bases between the two ends. For the CDR3, the DNA is TGTGCCTGGAGTGTCCGTTCAGGGGACGGGGAGCTGTTTTTT. Translation: CAWSVRSGDGELFF.

The V gene is TRBV19, the J gene TRBJ2-7; 9 bases line up with TRBD1. The CDR3 covers 16 residues. Per germline, CDR1 LNHDA and CDR2 SQIVND (reference sequence). The J segment lost 2 bases and the V segment lost 3 bases, leaving 8 bases of the junction unmatched. The DNA for the CDR3 is TGTGCCAGTAGTATCCAAGGGACAGGGTCCACCTACGAGCAGTACTTC. Translation: CASSIQGTGSTYEQYF.

The count of this clone is one. The V gene is TRBV5-4, the J gene TRBJ2-5; maybe TRBD2 (5 bases). CDR1 is SGHNT, CDR2 YYREEE, per germline (reference sequence). The V and J ends lost 3 bases and 4 bases respectively, with 13 bases between them. The CDR3 is 14 amino acids. This CDR3 is CASSSPTRGETQYF. In DNA form, the CDR3 reads TGTGCCAGCAGCTCCCCGACTCGGGGAGAGACCCAGTACTTC.

The V call is TRBV9, the J call TRBJ2-3; 14 bases are a match to TRBD2. The CDR3 spans 18 residues. Germline lookup yields CDR1 SGDLS and CDR2 YYNGEE. V trimming: 2 bases; J trimming: 1 base; junction bases outside the gene matches: 6. The CDR3 region has the DNA TGTGCCAGCAGCGTCGGGACTAGCGGGAGCTGGGGCACAGATACGCAGTATTTT. Its protein product is CASSVGTSGSWGTDTQYF.

This clone showed up just a few times. This chain joins TRBV5-6 and TRBJ1-2, with TRBD1 identical over 9 bases. V dropped 5 bases and J dropped 8; count of bases not matched to a gene: 7. The V gene's germline CDR1 is SGHDT and CDR2 YYEEEE. The CDR3 has 13 amino acids. The CDR3 loop reads CASSWQGQGGYTF. For the CDR3, the DNA is TGTGCCAGCAGTTGGCAGGGACAGGGAGGCTACACCTTC. Full variable domain (remainder filled in from reference TRBV5-6 and TRBJ1-2): DAGVTQSPTHLIKTRGQQVTLRCSPKSGHDTVSWYQQALGQGPQFIFQYYEEEERQRGNFPDRFSGHQFPNYSSELNVNALLLGDSALYLCASSWQGQGGYTFGSGTRLTVV.

The gene calls are TRBV19 and TRBJ2-7, with 7 bases lining up with TRBD1. This CDR3 is built from 12 residues. Germline CDR1 is LNHDA and CDR2 is SQIVND (reference sequence). V shed 6 bases and J 3 bases; nucleotides not matched to a gene: 2. CDR3 nucleotide sequence: TGTGCCAGTAGGGGACAGTTCTACGAGCAGTACTTC. It codes for CASRGQFYEQYF.

This chain links TRBV14 with TRBJ2-1; D unclear. CDR3 size: 13 residues. The V gene's germline CDR1 is SGHDN and CDR2 FVKESK. Trimming cost V 4 bases and J 9 bases, with 13 bases left between them. The CDR3 sequence: CASSRQEISEQFF. In DNA, the CDR3 is TGTGCCAGCAGCCGGCAGGAAATAAGTGAGCAGTTCTTC.

The chain has TRBV25-1 and TRBJ2-3; D is perhaps TRBD2 (6 bases). From germline, CDR1 is MGHDK and CDR2 SYGVNS. The CDR3 extends over 14 amino acids. Trimming left V 2 bases short and J 6 bases short, with 12 bases between. For the CDR3, the DNA is TGTGCCAGCAGTGAAGTGAAGGGGAGGGATACGCAGTATTTT. As protein: CASSEVKGRDTQYF.

The genes are TRBV6-1 and TRBJ2-7; D perhaps matches TRBD2 (7 bases). In germline, CDR1 is MNHNS, CDR2 SASEGT. The CDR3 runs to 15 residues. Trimming shortened V by 1 base and J by 2 bases, and 12 bases separated the two germline ends. This CDR3 is CASSEEGGGAYEQYF. Written as DNA, the CDR3 is TGTGCCAGCAGTGAAGAGGGGGGGGGTGCCTACGAGCAGTACTTC.

The chain combines TRBV2 with TRBJ2-2; 11 nucleotides agree with TRBD2. Trimming removed 4 bases from V and 4 bases from J; junction bases left unmatched: 2. This CDR3 spans 15 amino acids. The germline CDR1 and CDR2 sequences are SNHLY and FYNNEI. The CDR3 reads CASSVAGGGTGELFF. The CDR3 DNA reads as TGTGCCAGCAGTGTAGCGGGAGGGGGCACCGGGGAGCTGTTTTTT.

The CDR3 is CASSLASGNNEQFF. The CDR3 DNA reads as TGTGCCAGCAGTTTAGCTAGCGGGAACAATGAGCAGTTCTTC. V usage is TRBV27 and J usage is TRBJ2-1, with 9 bases that match TRBD2. The CDR3 covers 14 residues. After removal of 2 bases from V and 5 bases from J, the junction contained 1 base not matched to a gene. Germline values: CDR1 MNHEY, CDR2 SMNVEV (reference sequence).

For this clone: The junction shows a germline mismatch at one end, possibly a read error. The chain has TRBV4-1 and TRBJ2-1; D ambiguous. Looked up from germline, CDR1 is MGHRA and CDR2 is YSYEKL. The CDR3 contains 13 residues. The CDR3 nucleotides are TGCGCCAGCAGACAAGTTGGAGCCAATGAGCAGTTCTTC. The encoded protein is CASRQVGANEQFF.

The CDR3 sequence is CASSRQGQANTEAFF. Here the CDR3 DNA reads TGTGCCAGTAGTAGGCAGGGACAGGCGAACACTGAAGCTTTCTTT. This chain uses TRBV19 with TRBJ1-1, with TRBD1 matching over 8 bases. Germline V CDR1 and CDR2: LNHDA, SQIVND (reference sequence). The CDR3 totals 15 residues. The V segment lost 4 bases and the J segment 1 base; nucleotides outside the gene matches: 5.

The genes are TRBV28 and TRBJ2-7; TRBD2 is a possible D gene (7 bases). The germline gives CDR1 MDHEN, CDR2 SYDVKM. This CDR3 comprises 16 residues. Trimming stripped 8 bases from V and 4 bases from J, with 24 bases between. In DNA form, the CDR3 reads TGTGCCAGCTACACACGGGGGGCCGGTTCCCCTTACGAGCAGTACTTC. This gives the protein CASYTRGAGSPYEQYF.

V and J are TRBV14 and TRBJ2-7; D unresolved. The CDR3 runs 14 residues. Germline V gene data show CDR1 as SGHDN and CDR2 as FVKESK. The ends were cut back, 3 bases at V and 1 base at J, with 10 bases in the middle. The CDR3 sequence: CASSHQTRSYEQYF. The DNA of the CDR3 is TGTGCCAGCAGCCACCAGACTCGTTCCTACGAGCAGTACTTC.

This chain links TRBV10-3 with TRBJ1-1; a weak D match, TRBD1 (5 bases). The CDR3 is made up of 14 amino acids. V shed 6 bases and J shed 2 bases, with 13 bases lying between them. Per germline, CDR1 ENHRY and CDR2 SYGVKD. CDR3 sequence: CAIRPSQDNTEAFF. DNA for the CDR3: TGTGCCATCAGGCCATCACAGGACAACACTGAAGCTTTCTTT.

With regard to this clone: With only one base between it and a far larger clone, this is likely a read error. The genes are TRBV28 and TRBJ2-1; 7 bases align to TRBD1. The germline V gene has CDR1 MDHEN and CDR2 SYDVKM. CDR3 length: 15 amino acids. Trimming took 4 bases from V and 0 from J; bases not matched to a gene: 3. The CDR3 loop is CASSSGQRSYNEQFF. In nucleotides, the CDR3 is TGTGCCAGCAGTTCGGGACAGCGCTCCTACAATGAGCAGTTCTTC.

V is TRBV20-1 and J is TRBJ2-3, with D perhaps TRBD1 (5 bases). The germline V gene has CDR1 DFQATT and CDR2 SNEGSKA (reference sequence). V was cut by 7 bases and J by 6 bases, with 11 bases left in between. The CDR3 is 11 amino acids. CDR3 sequence: CSGHRQDTQYF. Written as DNA, the CDR3 is TGCAGTGGTCACAGGCAGGATACGCAGTATTTT.

This clone was detected only a few times. The gene calls are TRBV28 and TRBJ1-5, with a weak D call TRBD1 (6 bases). Between the trimmed V and J ends, which lost 2 bases and 3 bases, there was a span of 11 bases. The germline gives CDR1 MDHEN, CDR2 SYDVKM. The CDR3 has 15 residues. CDR3 bases: TGTGCCAGCAGTTTAATCGGACAGAACAATCAGCCCCAGCATTTT. Protein product: CASSLIGQNNQPQHF.

This clone has only a few counts. The chain links TRBV19 to TRBJ1-1; weak D call: TRBD1 (5 bases). The germline gives CDR1 LNHDA, CDR2 SQIVND (reference sequence). V shed 1 base and J shed 8 bases, with 14 bases lying between them. The CDR3 loop spans 14 amino acids. The CDR3 spells CASSIAGRAAEAFF. The DNA for the CDR3 is TGTGCCAGTAGTATAGCAGGCAGGGCAGCGGAAGCTTTCTTT.

The chain recombines TRBV28 with TRBJ1-4; 11 nucleotides match TRBD1. Trimming cost V 6 bases and J 7 bases; bases outside gene matches: 7. The CDR3 is 15 residues long. The germline V gene encodes CDR1 MDHEN and CDR2 SYDVKM. The CDR3 nucleotides read TGTGCCAGCAGACCCGGACAGGGGGCAGGTGAAAAACTGTTTTTT. Residues: CASRPGQGAGEKLFF.